This TCR beta chain emerged from a study of Graves' ophthalmopathy and Graves' hyperthyroidism. General study results and limits: From stable hyperthyroidism, ophthalmopathy was separated by a 13-signature model with around 90% sensitivity and around 80% specificity.

Per germline, CDR1 MNHNS and CDR2 SASEGT. The CDR3 contains 16 residues. The V end was cut by 4 bases, the J end by 0 bases, with 13 bases between. This clonotype was detected once. Its antigen is unidentified. Amplified material comprised TCR beta CDR3 regions derived from RNA transcripts. RT-PCR in the first round used HTBI primers; a second-round multiplex PCR followed. MiXCR, applied by TCRdb to the multiplex PCR reads, yields one record per CDR3 protein. The table has some 350,000 distinct CDR3 sequences, about 18% seen once. The starting material, approximately 10 ml of fresh peripheral blood, provided the PBMCs.

The clonotype was recovered from an adult woman with stable Graves' hyperthyroidism. The genes are TRBV6-1 and TRBJ1-5, with D perhaps matching TRBD1 (6 bases). The sequenced material came from peripheral blood. Written as DNA, the CDR3 is TGTGCCAGCAGTGGTTCAGGGGCGTATAGCAATCAGCCCCAGCATTTT. Translated: CASSGSGAYSNQPQHF.